This entry lists 32 T cell receptor beta chains sequenced from one sample in a study of shared clonotypes between healthy human individuals. Naive CD8 populations comprised CD45RO-negative cells positively selected for CCR7, excluding terminally differentiated effector memory CD45RA+ cells. Produced via immunoSEQ multiplex PCR; TCRdb's table is partial and in-frame only. Of hundreds of thousands of clones in the sample, 95% were seen once. The sample taken for sequencing was naive CD8+ T cells sorted from blood. The receptors here all came from a young woman in good health.

On this clone: Other nucleotide sequences from this sample produce the same CDR3. The chain employs TRBV27 and TRBJ2-7; 7 positions agree with TRBD1. The CDR3 runs to 13 residues. CDR1 is MNHEY and CDR2 is SMNVEV in the germline V gene (reference sequence). V trimming: 6 bases; J trimming: 2 bases; junction bases outside the gene matches: 4. CDR3 sequence: CASRYGTAYEQYF. CDR3 DNA: TGTGCCAGCAGGTACGGGACAGCCTACGAGCAGTACTTC.

The V and J genes are TRBV7-9 and TRBJ2-7; D is uncertain. CDR1 and CDR2 (germline): SEHNR, FQNEAQ (reference sequence). Between the trimmed V and J ends, which lost 5 bases and 6 bases, there was a span of 11 bases. The CDR3 has 12 amino acids. CDR3 bases: TGTGCCAGCAGCCCAGCCCGGGCCGAGCAGTACTTC. It translates to CASSPARAEQYF.

J is TRBJ2-1 and V is TRBV4-1; 13 bases are shared with TRBD2. This CDR3 contains 15 residues. V shed 5 bases and J 8 bases; nucleotides not matched to a gene: 6. The germline V gene encodes CDR1 MGHRA and CDR2 YSYEKL. CDR3 protein: CASSVRLAGGYEQFF. CDR3 DNA: TGCGCCAGCAGCGTGCGACTAGCGGGAGGCTATGAGCAGTTCTTC.

This rearrangement joins TRBV4-1 to TRBJ2-7; D remains ambiguous. Per the germline V gene, CDR1 is MGHRA and CDR2 is YSYEKL. The V and J ends lost 0 bases and 0 bases respectively, with 12 bases between them. The CDR3 sequence is 16 residues long. The CDR3 DNA is TGCGCCAGCAGCCAAGAAAAAGACTGGAACTCCTACGAGCAGTACTTC. Its translation is CASSQEKDWNSYEQYF.

On this clone itself: Other DNA sequences from this sample encode an identical CDR3 as well. The rearrangement joins TRBV27 to TRBJ2-7, with D tentatively TRBD2 (7 bases). Trimming pared 7 bases from V and 0 bases from J, leaving 10 bases between. This CDR3 is built from 13 residues. Germline V gene data show CDR1 as MNHEY and CDR2 as SMNVEV (reference sequence). The chain's CDR3 is CASKGGTSYEQYF. CDR3 nucleotides: TGTGCCAGCAAGGGGGGGACCTCCTACGAGCAGTACTTC.

The CDR3 DNA is TGCGCCAGCATACCCCCGCGCGGGAGGGCCGGGGATACGCAGTATTTT. Translation: CASIPPRGRAGDTQYF. The V call is TRBV10-2, the J call TRBJ2-3; 9 bases agree with TRBD2. The ends lost 7 bases at V and 6 bases at J; junction bases unmatched: 14. CDR3 size: 16 residues. The V gene's germline CDR1 is WSHSY and CDR2 SAAADI.

V and J are TRBV27 and TRBJ2-7; 7 positions agree with TRBD1. The germline V gene has CDR1 MNHEY and CDR2 SMNVEV (reference sequence). CDR3 length: 14 amino acids. Trimming took 5 bases from V and 0 from J; bases not matched to a gene: 4. In DNA, the CDR3 is TGTGCCAGCAGTCCCCGGGACAGCTCCTACGAGCAGTACTTC. Amino acid sequence: CASSPRDSSYEQYF.

This clone occurred once. Within the sample, other DNA sequences also encode this same CDR3. This chain joins TRBV7-6 and TRBJ2-7, with 8 nucleotides matching TRBD2. The CDR3 extends over 13 amino acids. Germline V gene data show CDR1 as SGHVS and CDR2 as FNYEAQ. V was pared by 1 base and J by 4 bases, with 0 bases of the junction left unmatched. CDR3 amino acids: CASSLGLAYEQYF. CDR3 coding DNA: TGTGCCAGCAGCTTAGGACTAGCGTACGAGCAGTACTTC. The variable domain in full, with the rest retrieved from reference TRBV7-6 and TRBJ2-7, is GAGVSQSPRYKVTKRGQDVALRCDPISGHVSLYWYRQALGQGPEFLTYFNYEAQQDKSGLPNDRFSAERPEGSISTLTIQRTEQRDSAMYRCASSLGLAYEQYFGPGTRLTVT.

CDR3: CASSHRRGETQYF. DNA for the CDR3: TGCGCCAGCAGCCATAGAAGGGGAGAGACCCAGTACTTC. The V gene is TRBV4-1, the J gene TRBJ2-5, with TRBD1 as a possible D gene (5 bases). The length of the CDR3 is 13 residues. Looked up from germline, CDR1 is MGHRA and CDR2 is YSYEKL. The ends were cut back, 3 bases at V and 4 bases at J, with 9 bases in the middle.

CDR3 DNA: TGTGCCAGCAGCACGGGGGGCTCTAGCACAGATACGCAGTATTTT. Translating it yields CASSTGGSSTDTQYF. The chain carries TRBV5-8 and TRBJ2-3, with a possible D match to TRBD2 (7 bases). Germline CDR1 reads SGHTS; CDR2 reads YDEGEE. This CDR3 comprises 15 residues. The V end was cut by 4 bases, the J end by 0 bases, with 12 bases between.

The V gene is TRBV5-6, the J gene TRBJ1-2, with unresolved D. The length of the CDR3 is 15 residues. Trimming left V 2 bases short and J 3 bases short, with 14 bases between. Germline V gene lookup returns CDR1 SGHDT and CDR2 YYEEEE. The chain's CDR3 is CASSFEMQSDYGYTF. CDR3 bases: TGTGCCAGCAGCTTCGAAATGCAATCTGACTATGGCTACACCTTC.

This rearrangement joins TRBV6-6 to TRBJ2-7; the match to TRBD2 covers 11 bases. The CDR3 has 15 amino acids. The junction had 6 bases not matched to a gene; V was cut back by 8 bases and J by 0 bases. Germline loops: CDR1 MNHNY, CDR2 SVGAGI (reference sequence). CDR3 DNA sequence: TGTGCCAGCGGTGCTAGCGGGAGGAGCTCCTACGAGCAGTACTTC. Protein sequence: CASGASGRSSYEQYF.

The chain carries TRBV27 and TRBJ2-1, with 8 positions matching TRBD1. The CDR3 runs to 14 residues. V shed 5 bases, J shed 7 bases, and the junction held 7 bases outside the gene matches. Germline CDR1 reads MNHEY; CDR2 reads SMNVEV (reference sequence). The CDR3 is CASSPGGWLNEQFF. CDR3 DNA: TGTGCCAGCAGTCCAGGGGGCTGGTTAAATGAGCAGTTCTTC.

Turning to this clone: Other DNA sequences from this sample encode an identical CDR3 as well. V gene TRBV27 combines with J gene TRBJ2-7; TRBD2 aligns across 14 bases. Germline CDR1 MNHEY, CDR2 SMNVEV (reference sequence). J lost 6 bases, V lost 5 bases, and 6 bases had no gene match. The CDR3 extends over 15 amino acids. CDR3 residues: CASSPGTSGRGEQYF. In nucleotides, the CDR3 is TGTGCCAGCAGTCCGGGGACTAGCGGGAGAGGCGAGCAGTACTTC.

The chain is built from TRBV6-5 and TRBJ2-6; D remains unclear. The CDR3 is 15 residues long. V shed 5 bases and J shed 0 bases, with 8 bases lying between them. Germline CDR1 reads MNHEY; CDR2 reads SVGAGI. In DNA, the CDR3 is TGTGCCAGCAGTCCAATTATCTCTGGGGCCAACGTCCTGACTTTC. Residues: CASSPIISGANVLTF.

The J gene is TRBJ2-7, the V gene TRBV27, with a weak D call TRBD1 (6 bases). This CDR3 has 14 residues. CDR1 MNHEY and CDR2 SMNVEV come from the germline V gene (reference sequence). Trimming stripped 4 bases from V and 0 bases from J, with 10 bases between. CDR3 sequence: CASSYRESSYEQYF. DNA for the CDR3: TGTGCCAGCAGTTACAGGGAAAGCTCCTACGAGCAGTACTTC.

This rearrangement joins TRBV13 to TRBJ2-5; possibly TRBD1 or TRBD2 for D (5 bases each). CDR1 PRHDT and CDR2 FYEKMQ come from the germline V gene (reference sequence). Between the trimmed V and J ends, which lost 4 bases and 4 bases, there was a span of 13 bases. The CDR3 is made up of 14 amino acids. The CDR3 here is CASSWGRGRETQYF. CDR3 DNA sequence: TGTGCCAGCAGCTGGGGCCGGGGCAGAGAGACCCAGTACTTC.

The chain recombines TRBV19 with TRBJ2-7; D remains ambiguous. The CDR3 consists of 17 residues. V shed 0 bases and J shed 0 bases, with 15 bases lying between them. Germline assignment: CDR1 LNHDA and CDR2 SQIVND (reference sequence). This CDR3 is CASSIDHRNRLSYEQYF. Here the CDR3 DNA reads TGTGCCAGTAGTATAGATCATAGAAACAGACTCTCCTACGAGCAGTACTTC.

V and J are TRBV27 and TRBJ2-1, with 7 bases aligning to TRBD2. Germline V gene sequence: CDR1 MNHEY, CDR2 SMNVEV (reference sequence). V shed 6 bases and J 5 bases; nucleotides not matched to a gene: 19. The CDR3 extends over 18 amino acids. The CDR3 DNA reads as TGTGCCAGCAGCACCCTTTCCAGCGGGGAGGGTTTGAACAATGAGCAGTTCTTC. It translates to CASSTLSSGEGLNNEQFF.

Only a few counts were recorded for this clone. The rearrangement uses TRBV28 and TRBJ2-7; no firm D call. The length of the CDR3 is 14 residues. Germline loops: CDR1 MDHEN, CDR2 SYDVKM. Trimming pared 3 bases from V and 3 bases from J, leaving 12 bases between. The CDR3 spells CASSFMVSFYEQYF. CDR3 DNA sequence: TGTGCCAGCAGTTTTATGGTGTCTTTCTACGAGCAGTACTTC.

About this clone itself: This specimen includes other DNA sequences encoding the same CDR3. The chain links TRBV27 to TRBJ2-1, with D possibly matching TRBD1 (5 bases). V lost 4 bases and J lost 1, with 8 bases in between. The CDR3 is made up of 14 amino acids. The V gene's germline CDR1 is MNHEY and CDR2 SMNVEV (reference sequence). CDR3 sequence reads: CASSYQGSYNEQFF. As DNA, the CDR3 is TGTGCCAGCAGTTATCAGGGTTCCTACAATGAGCAGTTCTTC.

The rearrangement uses TRBV4-2 and TRBJ2-7; unclear D gene. V was pared by 8 bases and J by 1 base, with 9 bases between. This CDR3 has 12 amino acids. Germline V gives CDR1 LGHNA, CDR2 YNFKEQ. The DNA of the CDR3 is TGTGCCAGCTCCCTCGGATCCTACGAGCAGTACTTC. Its protein is CASSLGSYEQYF.

The chain has TRBV5-1 and TRBJ2-3; D not certain. This CDR3 has 14 residues. V lost 0 bases, J lost 0 bases, and 5 bases lay in between. Germline lookup yields CDR1 SGHRS and CDR2 YFSETQ. For the CDR3, the DNA is TGCGCCAGCAGCTTGGACGGAAGCACAGATACGCAGTATTTT. Its protein product is CASSLDGSTDTQYF.

V and J are TRBV11-1 and TRBJ2-5; D unclear. The CDR3 sequence is 14 residues long. The germline V gene encodes CDR1 SGHAT and CDR2 FQDESV (reference sequence). Between the trimmed V and J ends, which lost 3 bases and 4 bases, there was a span of 12 bases. As DNA, the CDR3 is TGTGCCAGCAGCTTTGACGAGGACGGAGAGACCCAGTACTTC. It codes for CASSFDEDGETQYF. The full variable domain, with the rest looked up from reference TRBV11-1 and TRBJ2-5, is EAEVAQSPRYKITEKSQAVAFWCDPISGHATLYWYRQILGQGPELLVQFQDESVVDDSQLPKDRFSAERLKGVDSTLKIQPAELGDSAMYLCASSFDEDGETQYFGPGTRLLVL.

The rearrangement uses TRBV19 and TRBJ2-3; D unresolved. CDR1 is LNHDA and CDR2 is SQIVND in the germline V gene (reference sequence). CDR3 length equals 12 residues. Trimming left V 4 bases short and J 0 bases short, with 2 bases between. The CDR3 is CASSTSTDTQYF. In nucleotides, the CDR3 is TGTGCCAGTAGTACTAGCACAGATACGCAGTATTTT.

The chain joins TRBV7-9 to TRBJ2-1; D possibly corresponds to TRBD2 (6 bases). CDR1 and CDR2 from the germline V gene are SEHNR and FQNEAQ (reference sequence). CDR3 length: 17 amino acids. V lost 4 bases and J 0 bases, leaving 16 bases between the germline ends. CDR3 region: CASSYPVAVGSYNEQFF. The CDR3 nucleotides are TGTGCCAGCAGCTACCCCGTAGCGGTCGGCTCCTACAATGAGCAGTTCTTC.

The V call is TRBV11-1, the J call TRBJ2-1, with unresolved D. This CDR3 contains 15 residues. Germline assignment: CDR1 SGHAT and CDR2 FQDESV (reference sequence). V lost 2 bases, J lost 0 bases, and 8 bases lay in between. CDR3 sequence reads: CASSLHPSSYNEQFF. The CDR3 region has the DNA TGTGCCAGCAGCTTACACCCTAGCTCCTACAATGAGCAGTTCTTC.

The chain combines TRBV7-8 with TRBJ2-3; 7 nucleotides line up with TRBD2. CDR3 length: 14 residues. Trimming cost V 5 bases and J 4 bases; bases outside gene matches: 6. Germline CDR1 reads SGHVS; CDR2 reads FQNEAQ. The CDR3 region has the DNA TGTGCCAGCAGCGAGGGGAGGGCCGCAGATACGCAGTATTTT. This sequence encodes CASSEGRAADTQYF.

V usage is TRBV27 and J usage is TRBJ2-6, with no clear D. This CDR3 spans 15 amino acids. The germline V gene has CDR1 MNHEY and CDR2 SMNVEV (reference sequence). V was shortened by 2 bases and J by 1 base, with 6 bases between the two germline ends. In nucleotides, the CDR3 is TGTGCCAGCAGTTTACCCAGTTCTGGGGCCAACGTCCTGACTTTC. Translated: CASSLPSSGANVLTF.

The J gene is TRBJ1-4, the V gene TRBV27; the D gene is possibly TRBD1 (5 bases). The germline V gene encodes CDR1 MNHEY and CDR2 SMNVEV (reference sequence). V lost 3 bases to trimming and J lost 2 bases, with 7 bases between them. The CDR3 contains 14 residues. The CDR3, as DNA: TGTGCCAGCAGTTTGGGGGGGACTAATGAAAAACTGTTTTTT. Its translation is CASSLGGTNEKLFF.

This clone was observed once. CDR3 coding DNA: TGTGCCAGCAGGTTGGCGGGAGGGCACAATGAGCAGTTCTTC. Its protein product is CASRLAGGHNEQFF. The chain is built from TRBV6-5 and TRBJ2-1, with 9 bases matching TRBD2. Germline-derived CDR1 and CDR2 are MNHEY and SVGAGI. J gave up 5 bases and V 6 bases, and 5 bases lay outside the gene matches. CDR3 length equals 14 residues.

This clone was seen a handful of times. The chain recombines TRBV4-1 with TRBJ2-7; weak D call: TRBD1 (6 bases). The CDR3 extends over 15 amino acids. The V end lost 1 base, the J end lost 5 bases, and 15 bases lay between the germline ends. Germline V lookup: CDR1 MGHRA, CDR2 YSYEKL. DNA for the CDR3: TGCGCCAGCAGCCAAGGAGGGTGGGGGCCGGACGAGCAGTACTTC. Translating gives CASSQGGWGPDEQYF.